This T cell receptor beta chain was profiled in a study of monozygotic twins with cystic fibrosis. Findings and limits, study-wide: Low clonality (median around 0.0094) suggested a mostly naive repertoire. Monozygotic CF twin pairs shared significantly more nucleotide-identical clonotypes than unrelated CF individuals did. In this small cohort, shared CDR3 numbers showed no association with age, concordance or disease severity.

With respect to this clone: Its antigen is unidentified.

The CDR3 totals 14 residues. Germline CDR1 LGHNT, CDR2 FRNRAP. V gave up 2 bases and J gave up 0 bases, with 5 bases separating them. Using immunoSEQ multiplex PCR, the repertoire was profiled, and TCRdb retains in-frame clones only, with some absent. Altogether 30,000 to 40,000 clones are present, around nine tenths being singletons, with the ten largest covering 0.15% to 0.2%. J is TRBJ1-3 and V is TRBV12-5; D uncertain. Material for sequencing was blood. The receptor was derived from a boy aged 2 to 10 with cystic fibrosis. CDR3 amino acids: CASGLSLSGNTIYF. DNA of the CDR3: TGTGCTAGTGGTTTGTCCCTCTCTGGAAACACCATATATTTT.